The present T cell receptor (beta chain) was sequenced within a study of blood T cells in healthy people across ages. Germline V gene data show CDR1 as MNHEY and CDR2 as SVGEGT. The CDR3 length is 15 residues. Trimming shortened V by 0 bases and J by 3 bases, and 12 bases separated the two germline ends. Study-level findings and limits: Shifts in expanded clonotypes may have been confounded by donor CMV status, which was unknown.

Comments on this clonotype: Its antigen is still unknown.

With a J-beta primer mix and a sample-barcoded 5' primer, a second PCR ran roughly 6 to 12 cycles. TCRdb processed the 5' RACE reads anew with MiXCR; each CDR3 protein has one entry. Among some 670,000 distinct CDR3 sequences, 52% were seen once, and the ten largest hold around an eighth. The chain combines TRBV6-2 or TRBV6-3 with TRBJ2-7; possibly TRBD1 for D (6 bases). Sequencing input: blood. This receptor was obtained from an elderly woman in good health. The CDR3 nucleotides are TGTGCCAGCAGTTACTCGATAGGGGGTAACTACGAGCAGTACTTC. This encodes CASSYSIGGNYEQYF.